A single sample gave rise to the 32 T cell receptor beta chains below, sequenced in a study of cytomegalovirus exposure and HLA in healthy donors. A multiplex PCR was run with 60 Vbeta primers and 13 Jbeta primers. Produced via immunoSEQ multiplex PCR; TCRdb's table is partial and in-frame only. The sample holds 110,000 or so clones, 82% seen once. The source material was PBMCs. The source of these receptors is a woman between 18 and 29 years old in good health and CMV-seronegative.

The chain uses TRBV12-5 and TRBJ2-3; D remains ambiguous. Germline V gene data show CDR1 as LGHNT and CDR2 as FRNRAP. This CDR3 is built from 13 residues. The V and J ends lost 5 bases and 5 bases respectively, with 11 bases between them. In nucleotides, the CDR3 is TGTGCTAGTGGTCTATCACAGTTAGATACGCAGTATTTT. This gives the protein CASGLSQLDTQYF.

This clone was detected once. V and J are TRBV28 and TRBJ1-2; D is uncertain. V was trimmed by 1 base and J by 5 bases, leaving 14 bases between them. The CDR3 has 15 residues. Germline V lookup: CDR1 MDHEN, CDR2 SYDVKM. CDR3: CASSLLTRGPYGYTF. As DNA, the CDR3 is TGTGCCAGCAGTTTATTAACACGAGGGCCTTATGGCTACACCTTC.

The rearrangement joins TRBV6-1 to TRBJ1-5; perhaps TRBD1 as D (5 bases). V lost 7 bases to trimming and J lost 8 bases, with 18 bases between them. Germline V gene data show CDR1 as MNHNS and CDR2 as SASEGT. The CDR3 is 14 residues long. CDR3 amino acids: CASNRMAGGEPQHF. In DNA, the CDR3 is TGTGCCAGCAACCGAATGGCCGGGGGGGAGCCCCAGCATTTT.

This clone was detected a few times. The V gene is TRBV6-5, the J gene TRBJ1-1; the D is unclear. With 9 bases removed from V and 4 bases from J, the gap between germline ends came to 9 bases. Germline assignment: CDR1 MNHEY and CDR2 SVGAGI. The CDR3 is made up of 11 amino acids. The CDR3 sequence is CASSWATEAFF. In DNA form, the CDR3 reads TGTGCCAGTTCTTGGGCCACTGAAGCTTTCTTT.

V is TRBV6-5 and J is TRBJ1-3; perhaps TRBD1 as D (6 bases). The CDR3 covers 14 residues. V dropped 8 bases and J dropped 2 bases, with 13 bases sitting between them. The germline gives CDR1 MNHEY, CDR2 SVGAGI. CDR3 DNA sequence: TGTGCCAGCTCGGTAGGGGGAACTGGAAACACCATATATTTT. Translation gives CASSVGGTGNTIYF.

The chain joins TRBV4-1 to TRBJ2-2; TRBD2 aligns across 11 bases. Germline-derived CDR1 and CDR2 are MGHRA and YSYEKL. V lost 0 bases and J lost 6; bases outside the gene matches: 3. There are 16 residues in the CDR3. This chain's CDR3 is CASSQDKLAGAGELFF. CDR3 DNA: TGCGCCAGCAGCCAAGACAAACTAGCGGGAGCCGGGGAGCTGTTTTTT.

The V and J genes are TRBV28 and TRBJ2-4; a possible D gene is TRBD2 (6 bases). Trimming removed 7 bases at V and 6 bases at J, with 19 bases between. The CDR3 has 15 residues. The germline V gene encodes CDR1 MDHEN and CDR2 SYDVKM. The DNA for the CDR3 is TGTGCCAGCAAACCGGGACTTCTCAAGGGAAACATTCAGTACTTC. Its protein is CASKPGLLKGNIQYF.

This clone has more than one count but fewer than ten. The chain joins TRBV11-2 to TRBJ2-1; 7 positions match TRBD1. V dropped 0 bases and J dropped 9; count of bases not matched to a gene: 5. Germline CDR1 and CDR2: SGHAT and FQNNGV. The CDR3 loop spans 14 amino acids. This CDR3 reads CASSLERGQFEQFF. CDR3 nucleotides: TGTGCCAGCAGCTTAGAGAGGGGACAGTTTGAGCAGTTCTTC.

V is TRBV27 and J is TRBJ1-2, with TRBD1 identical over 8 bases. Per germline, CDR1 MNHEY and CDR2 SMNVEV (reference sequence). With 5 bases clipped from V and 4 bases from J, the junction kept 6 bases outside the gene matches. The CDR3 has 14 residues. The CDR3 protein is CASSGSGTGYGYTF. Here the CDR3 DNA reads TGTGCCAGCAGTGGCTCCGGGACAGGCTATGGCTACACCTTC.

V usage is TRBV7-9 and J usage is TRBJ1-2, with D possibly TRBD1 on 5 matching bases. V lost 3 bases, J lost 2 bases, and 10 bases lay in between. The CDR3 covers 14 residues. CDR1 is SEHNR, CDR2 FQNEAQ, per germline (reference sequence). CDR3 sequence reads: CASSLYDSNYGYTF. The CDR3, as DNA: TGTGCCAGCAGCTTGTACGACAGCAACTATGGCTACACCTTC.

This clone was recorded once. This chain connects TRBV5-1 to TRBJ1-4; D is uncertain. CDR1 is SGHRS and CDR2 is YFSETQ in the germline V gene. The CDR3 extends over 15 amino acids. V lost 3 bases, J lost 7 bases, and 16 bases lay in between. Written as DNA, the CDR3 is TGCGCCAGCAGCTCAAGGGCGGGTATGGGTGAAAAACTGTTTTTT. Translated, it gives CASSSRAGMGEKLFF.

In its sample, this clone was seen once. The CDR3 bases are TGTGCCAGCTCACCGGGACAGGAGGGACTCTACGGCTACACCTTC. As protein: CASSPGQEGLYGYTF. V gene TRBV18 combines with J gene TRBJ1-2; 8 bases line up with TRBD1. The ends lost 3 bases at V and 8 bases at J; junction bases unmatched: 11. CDR3 length equals 15 residues. CDR1 is KGHSH and CDR2 is LQKENI in the germline V gene.

This clone was picked up one time. The rearrangement links TRBV4-1 to TRBJ2-7, with 9 bases lining up with TRBD1. CDR1 is MGHRA, CDR2 YSYEKL, per germline. The CDR3 is 17 residues long. J gave up 4 bases and V 4 bases, and 14 bases lay outside the gene matches. CDR3 coding DNA: TGCGCCAGCAGCCCCCTGTGGGGACAGGGCCGTGGGTACGAGCAGTACTTC. Translated: CASSPLWGQGRGYEQYF.

The chain links TRBV4-2 to TRBJ1-2, with D possibly being TRBD1 (6 bases). Germline CDR1 LGHNA, CDR2 YNFKEQ. V lost 4 bases and J lost 4, with 16 bases in between. This CDR3 region has 15 residues. CDR3 residues: CASSPDGGAGYGYTF. CDR3 DNA: TGTGCCAGCAGCCCAGACGGGGGGGCCGGCTATGGCTACACCTTC.

The chain joins TRBV4-1 to TRBJ2-1, with 9 bases identical to TRBD1. Germline values: CDR1 MGHRA, CDR2 YSYEKL. Trimming removed 4 bases from V and 8 bases from J; junction bases left unmatched: 9. The CDR3 is 15 amino acids. For the CDR3, the DNA is TGCGCCAGCAGCCTACGGGCGGGACAGGGCTATGAGCAGTTCTTC. Its translation is CASSLRAGQGYEQFF.

The chain recombines TRBV28 with TRBJ1-4, with TRBD1 matching over 11 bases. CDR3 length: 16 amino acids. Germline V gene sequence: CDR1 MDHEN, CDR2 SYDVKM. V dropped 3 bases and J dropped 8; count of bases not matched to a gene: 8. Here the CDR3 DNA reads TGTGCCAGCAGTTTCCTGCCGGGACAGGGGGGAGAAAAACTGTTTTTT. Residues: CASSFLPGQGGEKLFF.

J is TRBJ1-3 and V is TRBV5-1, with D hard to call. V shed 2 bases and J shed 4 bases, with 13 bases lying between them. Germline V lookup: CDR1 SGHRS, CDR2 YFSETQ. The CDR3 has 15 amino acids. The CDR3 DNA follows: TGCGCCAGCAGCTTCAAAGGAGACCGAGGAAACACCATATATTTT. Translating gives CASSFKGDRGNTIYF.

V usage is TRBV6-1 and J usage is TRBJ1-6; possible D gene TRBD1, 6 bases. The germline CDR1 and CDR2 sequences are MNHNS and SASEGT. CDR3 size: 14 residues. Trimming pared 7 bases from V and 5 bases from J, leaving 12 bases between. CDR3 sequence: CASTLGGDNSPLHF. The CDR3 DNA reads as TGTGCCAGCACCTTAGGGGGGGATAATTCACCCCTCCACTTT.

In the case of this clone: This sample also contains other DNA sequences that code for the same CDR3. The chain uses TRBV19 and TRBJ1-1; D is uncertain. The V gene's germline CDR1 is LNHDA and CDR2 SQIVND (reference sequence). V was clipped by 2 bases and J by 2 bases, with 6 bases between them. This CDR3 is built from 13 residues. The chain's CDR3 is CASSINRNTEAFF. The CDR3, as DNA: TGTGCCAGTAGTATAAACAGAAACACTGAAGCTTTCTTT.

This sequence joins TRBV25-1 and TRBJ2-7; maybe TRBD1 (5 bases). CDR3 length: 16 residues. Trimming removed 8 bases at V and 3 bases at J, with 23 bases between. CDR1 is MGHDK, CDR2 SYGVNS, per germline. The CDR3 sequence is CASSTWAGNRLYEQYF. CDR3 in DNA: TGTGCCAGCTCCACGTGGGCAGGGAATCGACTCTACGAGCAGTACTTC.

The chain is built from TRBV7-2 and TRBJ2-3; 9 bases align to TRBD2. In germline, CDR1 is SGHTA, CDR2 FQGNSA. After removal of 1 base from V and 5 bases from J, the junction contained 10 bases not matched to a gene. The CDR3 is 17 residues long. The CDR3 nucleotides are TGTGCCAGCAGCTTAGGGGGTAGCGGGAGTGGGGGAGATACGCAGTATTTT. Its translation: CASSLGGSGSGGDTQYF.

The V gene is TRBV11-1, the J gene TRBJ1-1; 9 bases line up with TRBD1. With 5 bases clipped from V and 6 bases from J, the junction kept 7 bases outside the gene matches. The CDR3 runs 14 residues. The germline V gene encodes CDR1 SGHAT and CDR2 FQDESV (reference sequence). CDR3 sequence: CASSLAGQGPEAFF. The CDR3 DNA is TGTGCCAGCAGCCTCGCCGGACAGGGGCCTGAAGCTTTCTTT. Looking up the rest from reference TRBV11-1 and TRBJ1-1 gives the full variable domain: EAEVAQSPRYKITEKSQAVAFWCDPISGHATLYWYRQILGQGPELLVQFQDESVVDDSQLPKDRFSAERLKGVDSTLKIQPAELGDSAMYLCASSLAGQGPEAFFGQGTRLTVV.

This clone appeared once. The chain has TRBV7-2 and TRBJ1-2, with D maybe TRBD1 (5 bases). Germline CDR1 and CDR2: SGHTA and FQGNSA. The ends were cut back, 5 bases at V and 5 bases at J, with 12 bases in the middle. CDR3 length equals 13 residues. Here the CDR3 reads CASSPTRQYGYTF. The DNA of the CDR3 is TGTGCCAGCAGCCCCACGCGACAGTATGGCTACACCTTC.

The rearrangement links TRBV15 to TRBJ2-2; 11 nucleotides agree with TRBD1. The ends lost 0 bases at V and 8 bases at J; junction bases unmatched: 8. The CDR3 spans 17 residues. Germline V lookup: CDR1 LNHNV, CDR2 YYDKDF (reference sequence). CDR3 bases: TGTGCCACCAGCAGAGATATCGGGACAGGGGGTTTGGGGGAGCTGTTTTTT. Protein product: CATSRDIGTGGLGELFF. Full variable domain (rest looked up from reference TRBV15 and TRBJ2-2): DAMVIQNPRYQVTQFGKPVTLSCSQTLNHNVMYWYQQKSSQAPKLLFHYYDKDFNNEADTPDNFQSRRPNTSFCFLDIRSPGLGDTAMYLCATSRDIGTGGLGELFFGEGSRLTVL.

V is TRBV7-8 and J is TRBJ1-1; TRBD1 is a possible D gene (6 bases). Trimming cost V 6 bases and J 3 bases, with 29 bases left between them. CDR1 and CDR2 from the germline V gene are SGHVS and FQNEAQ. This CDR3 has 19 residues. The DNA of the CDR3 is TGTGCCAGCAGTTATCTTCCTAGCGGTCCAAAAAGGGGGGACACTGAAGCTTTCTTT. Protein: CASSYLPSGPKRGDTEAFF.

The genes are TRBV27 and TRBJ2-7; 8 bases line up with TRBD2. V trimming: 6 bases; J trimming: 4 bases; junction bases outside the gene matches: 8. CDR3 length: 14 residues. Germline-derived CDR1 and CDR2 are MNHEY and SMNVEV (reference sequence). CDR3 sequence: CASRRAGEGYEQYF. CDR3 DNA: TGTGCCAGCAGAAGAGCGGGAGAGGGATACGAGCAGTACTTC.

This chain uses TRBV4-3 with TRBJ2-3; tentatively, D is TRBD2 (6 bases). The germline V gene has CDR1 LGHNA and CDR2 YSLEER. The CDR3 covers 14 residues. V was clipped by 1 base and J by 6 bases, with 11 bases between them. CDR3 residues: CASSQGMGTDTQYF. DNA for the CDR3: TGCGCCAGCAGCCAAGGTATGGGGACTGATACGCAGTATTTT.

The J gene is TRBJ2-3, the V gene TRBV19; D is possibly TRBD1 (6 bases). The CDR3 has 15 amino acids. Germline V gene data show CDR1 as LNHDA and CDR2 as SQIVND (reference sequence). V lost 4 bases and J lost 0, with 11 bases in between. This CDR3 is CASSNRAGSTDTQYF. DNA for the CDR3: TGTGCCAGTAGTAACAGGGCAGGTAGCACAGATACGCAGTATTTT. Variable domain in full (rest from reference TRBV19 and TRBJ2-3): DGGITQSPKYLFRKEGQNVTLSCEQNLNHDAMYWYRQDPGQGLRLIYYSQIVNDFQKGDIAEGYSVSREKKESFPLTVTSAQKNPTAFYLCASSNRAGSTDTQYFGPGTRLTVL.

The rearrangement links TRBV4-3 to TRBJ1-2, with D possibly being TRBD1 (5 bases). V was pared by 7 bases and J by 1 base, with 22 bases between. Germline CDR1 LGHNA, CDR2 YSLEER. CDR3 length equals 17 residues. For the CDR3, the DNA is TGCGCCAGCAATAGGGTGGAGCGGGACGGTTATAACTATGGCTACACCTTC. As protein: CASNRVERDGYNYGYTF.

The chain uses TRBV18 and TRBJ2-7, with TRBD1 matching over 9 bases. V lost 3 bases, J lost 3 bases, and 9 bases stayed unmatched. Germline V gene sequence: CDR1 KGHSH, CDR2 LQKENI. The CDR3 loop spans 16 amino acids. CDR3 region: CASSPLPGTGFYEQYF. The CDR3 DNA reads as TGTGCCAGCTCACCTTTACCCGGGACAGGGTTCTACGAGCAGTACTTC.

The CDR3 DNA reads as TGTGCCAGCTCACGAGGACAGGGGGCAGCGGGAGACACCATATATTTT. This gives the protein CASSRGQGAAGDTIYF. The chain recombines TRBV18 with TRBJ1-3, with TRBD1 matching 11 bases. V shed 4 bases, J shed 8 bases, and the junction held 10 bases outside the gene matches. Per germline, CDR1 KGHSH and CDR2 LQKENI. The CDR3 totals 16 residues.

On this clone: Within the sample, other DNA sequences also encode this same CDR3. V is TRBV27 and J is TRBJ2-3; D is possibly TRBD2 (5 bases). This CDR3 contains 14 residues. In germline, CDR1 is MNHEY, CDR2 SMNVEV (reference sequence). With 4 bases removed from V and 5 bases from J, the gap between germline ends came to 13 bases. The CDR3 spells CASSSGLNGDTQYF. The CDR3 coding sequence is TGTGCCAGCAGTTCAGGACTTAACGGAGATACGCAGTATTTT.